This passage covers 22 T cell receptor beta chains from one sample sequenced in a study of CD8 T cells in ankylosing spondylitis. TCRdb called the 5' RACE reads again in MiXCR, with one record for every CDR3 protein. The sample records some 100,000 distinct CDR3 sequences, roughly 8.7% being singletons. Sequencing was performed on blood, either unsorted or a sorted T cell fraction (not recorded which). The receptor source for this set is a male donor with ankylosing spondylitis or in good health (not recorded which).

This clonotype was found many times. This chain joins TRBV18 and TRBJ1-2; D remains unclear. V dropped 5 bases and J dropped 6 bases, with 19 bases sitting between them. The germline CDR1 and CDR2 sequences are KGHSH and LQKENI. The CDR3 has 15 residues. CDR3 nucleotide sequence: TGTGCCAGCTCATTCAGAACCCAGGCGAGGGATGGCTACACCTTC. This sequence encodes CASSFRTQARDGYTF.

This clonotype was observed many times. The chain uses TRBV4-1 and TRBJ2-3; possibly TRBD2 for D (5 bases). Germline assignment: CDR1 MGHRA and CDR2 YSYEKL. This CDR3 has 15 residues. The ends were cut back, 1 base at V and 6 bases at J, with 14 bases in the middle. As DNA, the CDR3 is TGCGCCAGCAGCCAAGGGCGCGCGGGCCCGGATACGCAGTATTTT. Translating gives CASSQGRAGPDTQYF.

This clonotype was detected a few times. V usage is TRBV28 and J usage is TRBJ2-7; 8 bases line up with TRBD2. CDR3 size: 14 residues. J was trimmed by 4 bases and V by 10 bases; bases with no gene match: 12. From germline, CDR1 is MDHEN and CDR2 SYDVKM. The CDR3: CATCGGREVYEQYF. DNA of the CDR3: TGTGCCACCTGCGGGGGGCGCGAGGTTTACGAGCAGTACTTC.

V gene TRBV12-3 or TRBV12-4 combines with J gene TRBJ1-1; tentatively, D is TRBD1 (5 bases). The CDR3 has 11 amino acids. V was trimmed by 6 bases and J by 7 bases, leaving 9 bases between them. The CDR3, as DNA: TGTGCCAGCAGCTCAGGGTTTGAAGCTTTCTTT. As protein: CASSSGFEAFF.

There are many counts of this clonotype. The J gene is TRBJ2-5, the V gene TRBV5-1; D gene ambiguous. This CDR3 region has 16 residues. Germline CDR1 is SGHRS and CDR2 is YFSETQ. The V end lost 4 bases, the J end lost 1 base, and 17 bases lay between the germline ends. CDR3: CASSPGVVDLQETQYF. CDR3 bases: TGCGCCAGCAGCCCTGGGGTGGTCGATCTCCAAGAGACCCAGTACTTC.

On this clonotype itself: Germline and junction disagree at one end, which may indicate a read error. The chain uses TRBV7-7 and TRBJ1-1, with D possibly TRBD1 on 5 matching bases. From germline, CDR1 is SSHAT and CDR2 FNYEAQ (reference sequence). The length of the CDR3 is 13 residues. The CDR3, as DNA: TGTGCTAGCAGCTTGGGGACGGATACTGAAGCTTTCTTT. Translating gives CASSLGTDTEAFF.

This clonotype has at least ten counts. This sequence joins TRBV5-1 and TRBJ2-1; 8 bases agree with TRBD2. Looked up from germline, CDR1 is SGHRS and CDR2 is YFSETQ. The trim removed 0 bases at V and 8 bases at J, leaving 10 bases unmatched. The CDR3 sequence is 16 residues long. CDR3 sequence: CASSLGTLGLGHEQFF. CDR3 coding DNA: TGCGCCAGCAGCTTGGGGACTTTGGGACTAGGCCATGAGCAGTTCTTC.

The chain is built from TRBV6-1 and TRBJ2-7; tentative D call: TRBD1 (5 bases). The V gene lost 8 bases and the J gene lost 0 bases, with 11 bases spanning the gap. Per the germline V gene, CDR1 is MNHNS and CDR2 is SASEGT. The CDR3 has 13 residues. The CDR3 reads CASGNRRSYEQYF. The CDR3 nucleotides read TGTGCCAGCGGGAACAGGCGCTCCTACGAGCAGTACTTC.

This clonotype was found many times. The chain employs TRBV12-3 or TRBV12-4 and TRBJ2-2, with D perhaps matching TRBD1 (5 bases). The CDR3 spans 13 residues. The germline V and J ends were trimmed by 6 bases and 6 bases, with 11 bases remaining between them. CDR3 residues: CASSWTPPGELFF. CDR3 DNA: TGTGCCAGCAGCTGGACACCTCCCGGGGAGCTGTTTTTT.

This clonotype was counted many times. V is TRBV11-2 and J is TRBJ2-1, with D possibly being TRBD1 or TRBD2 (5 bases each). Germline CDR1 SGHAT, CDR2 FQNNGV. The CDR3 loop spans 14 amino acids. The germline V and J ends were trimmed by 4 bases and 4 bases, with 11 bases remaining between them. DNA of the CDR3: TGTGCCAGCAGCTCGAGGGGCCCTTACAATGAGCAGTTCTTC. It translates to CASSSRGPYNEQFF.

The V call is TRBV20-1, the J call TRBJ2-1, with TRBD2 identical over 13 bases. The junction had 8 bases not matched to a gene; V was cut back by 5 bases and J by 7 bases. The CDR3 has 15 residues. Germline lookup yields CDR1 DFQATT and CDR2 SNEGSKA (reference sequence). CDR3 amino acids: CSADVTSGRTNEQFF. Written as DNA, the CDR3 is TGCAGTGCTGACGTGACTAGCGGGAGGACTAATGAGCAGTTCTTC.

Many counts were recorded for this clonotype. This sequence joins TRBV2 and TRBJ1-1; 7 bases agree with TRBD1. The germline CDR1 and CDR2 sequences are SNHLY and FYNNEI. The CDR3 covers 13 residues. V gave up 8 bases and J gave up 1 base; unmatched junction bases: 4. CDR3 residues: CASGDRTNTEAFF. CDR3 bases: TGTGCCAGCGGGGACAGAACGAACACTGAAGCTTTCTTT.

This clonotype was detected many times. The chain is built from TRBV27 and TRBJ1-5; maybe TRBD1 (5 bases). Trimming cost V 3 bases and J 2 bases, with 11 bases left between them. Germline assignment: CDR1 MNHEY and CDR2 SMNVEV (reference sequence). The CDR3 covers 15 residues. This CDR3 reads CASSFSWGGNQPQHF. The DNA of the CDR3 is TGTGCCAGCAGTTTTTCATGGGGGGGCAATCAGCCCCAGCATTTT.

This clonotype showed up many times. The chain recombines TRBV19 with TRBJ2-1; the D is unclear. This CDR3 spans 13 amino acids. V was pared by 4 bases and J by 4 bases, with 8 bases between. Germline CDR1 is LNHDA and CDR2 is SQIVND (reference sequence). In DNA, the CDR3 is TGTGCCAGTAGTAAGGACGGATACAATGAGCAGTTCTTC. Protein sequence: CASSKDGYNEQFF.

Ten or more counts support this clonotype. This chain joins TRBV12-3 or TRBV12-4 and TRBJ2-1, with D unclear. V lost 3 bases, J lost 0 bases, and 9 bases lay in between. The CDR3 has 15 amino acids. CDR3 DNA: TGTGCCAGCAGTTTCGACACCCACTCCTACAATGAGCAGTTCTTC. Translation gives CASSFDTHSYNEQFF.

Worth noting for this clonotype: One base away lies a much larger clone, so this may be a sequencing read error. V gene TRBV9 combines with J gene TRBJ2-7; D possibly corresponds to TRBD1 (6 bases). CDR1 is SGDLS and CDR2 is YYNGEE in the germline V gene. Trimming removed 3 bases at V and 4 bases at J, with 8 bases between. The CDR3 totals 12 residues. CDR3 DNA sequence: TGTGCCAGCAGCGATACAGGGTACGAGCAGTACTTC. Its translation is CASSDTGYEQYF.

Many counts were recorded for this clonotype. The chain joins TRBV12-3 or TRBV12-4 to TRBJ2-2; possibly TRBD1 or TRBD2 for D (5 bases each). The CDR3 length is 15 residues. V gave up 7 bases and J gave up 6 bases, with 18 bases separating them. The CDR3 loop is CASIGTDILSGELFF. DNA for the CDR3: TGTGCCAGCATCGGGACGGACATCCTGTCCGGGGAGCTGTTTTTT.

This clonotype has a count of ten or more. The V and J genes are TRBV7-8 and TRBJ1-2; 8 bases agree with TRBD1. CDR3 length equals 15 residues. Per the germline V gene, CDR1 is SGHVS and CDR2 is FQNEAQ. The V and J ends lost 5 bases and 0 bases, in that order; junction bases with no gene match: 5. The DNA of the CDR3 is TGTGCCAGCAGCGTGGACAGGGCTCCTAACTATGGCTACACCTTC. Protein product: CASSVDRAPNYGYTF.

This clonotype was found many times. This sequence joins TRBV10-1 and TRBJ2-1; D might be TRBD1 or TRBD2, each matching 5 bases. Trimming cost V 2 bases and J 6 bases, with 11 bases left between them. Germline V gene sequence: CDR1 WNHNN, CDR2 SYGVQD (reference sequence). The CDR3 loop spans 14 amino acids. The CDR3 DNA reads TGCGCCAGCAGTGAGAAGGCAGGGAGCAATGAGCAGTTCTTC. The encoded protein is CASSEKAGSNEQFF.

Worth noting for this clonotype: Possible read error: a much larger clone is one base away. CDR3: CTSSLIPAKGSTEAFF. The CDR3 DNA reads TGCACCAGCAGCTTGATTCCGGCAAAAGGAAGCACTGAAGCTTTCTTT. V and J are TRBV5-1 and TRBJ1-1; D call uncertain. Germline values: CDR1 SGHRS, CDR2 YFSETQ. CDR3 length: 16 residues.

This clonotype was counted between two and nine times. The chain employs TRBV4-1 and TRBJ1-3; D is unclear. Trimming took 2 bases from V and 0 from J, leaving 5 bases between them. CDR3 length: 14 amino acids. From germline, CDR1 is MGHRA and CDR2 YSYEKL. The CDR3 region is CASSQRASGNTIYF. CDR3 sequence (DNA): TGCGCCAGCAGCCAACGGGCCTCTGGAAACACCATATATTTT.

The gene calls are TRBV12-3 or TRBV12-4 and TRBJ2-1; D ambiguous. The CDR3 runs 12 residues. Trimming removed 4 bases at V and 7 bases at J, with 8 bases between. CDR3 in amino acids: CASSSSLNEQFF. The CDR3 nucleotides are TGTGCCAGCAGTTCCAGTTTGAATGAGCAGTTCTTC.